This T cell receptor (beta chain) appears in the sequencing data of a study of identical twins. Study observations and caveats: Fewer insertions marked abundant cord blood beta clonotypes; young adult naive trended weakly, memory not at all. Less excess twin sharing appeared in beta out-of-frame sequences.

Template switching created a universal primer site, and the cDNA included unique molecular identifiers. TCRdb reanalysed the 5' RACE reads using MiXCR and keeps one entry per CDR3 protein. The sample shows 1.5 million to 2 million distinct CDR3 sequences, around a third of them seen only once. Note on this clonotype: What it binds is not known.

Material: cord blood. The TCR was taken from a newborn girl in good health.

The CDR3: CATSDHGTNEQFF. CDR3 sequence (DNA): TGTGCCACCAGTGATCACGGGACAAATGAGCAGTTCTTC. The V call is TRBV24-1, the J call TRBJ2-1; maybe TRBD1 (6 bases). The germline gives CDR1 KGHDR, CDR2 SFDVKD. The CDR3 extends over 13 amino acids. The germline V and J ends were trimmed by 3 bases and 7 bases, with 9 bases remaining between them.